This T cell receptor beta chain was sequenced in a study of T cells in Graves' hyperthyroidism and ophthalmopathy. Graves' hyperthyroidism is called stable when ophthalmopathy does not progress within 18 months. Pregnant or lactating patients were excluded, as were those with uncontrolled infection or other autoimmune disease. This clonotype came up a few times. RNA transcripts served as the template for amplifying TCR beta CDR3 regions. Using the HTBI primer set, a first-round RT-PCR was run on the TCR CDR3. TCRdb used MiXCR to reprocess the multiplex PCR reads, holding one entry per CDR3 protein. Here the sample spans 700,000 or so distinct CDR3 sequences, approximately 16% being singletons. From germline, CDR1 is SGHVS and CDR2 FQNEAQ. There are 13 residues in the CDR3. V lost 4 bases to trimming and J lost 5 bases, with 9 bases between them.

The sequencing sample was made of blood. J is TRBJ1-5 and V is TRBV7-8, with D uncertain. The sequence was obtained from a man between 18 and 29 years old with Graves' hyperthyroidism. CDR3 amino acids: CASSSGVHQPQHF. The CDR3 coding sequence is TGTGCCAGCAGCTCCGGAGTTCATCAGCCCCAGCATTTT.